The 6 T cell receptor beta chains below come from one sample, sequenced in a study of identical twins. One entry per CDR3 protein, called by TCRdb with MiXCR from the 5' RACE reads. Counted here are under 900,000 distinct CDR3 sequences, about 12% occurring once; the ten biggest clones make up around 1.6%. The sample was also linked to a second study, of yellow fever vaccine responses in identical twins.

Specimen: PBMCs. These receptors came from a woman younger than 30 in good health.

The chain joins TRBV12-5 to TRBJ2-5; TRBD2 aligns across 11 bases. The V and J ends lost 1 base and 2 bases, in that order; junction bases with no gene match: 6. The length of the CDR3 is 17 residues. Germline lookup yields CDR1 LGHNT and CDR2 FRNRAP. CDR3: CASGLGTSGRTQETQYF. Here the CDR3 DNA reads TGTGCTAGTGGTTTGGGGACTAGCGGGCGCACACAAGAGACCCAGTACTTC.

The chain links TRBV20-1 to TRBJ1-2; D might be TRBD1 (6 bases). V was clipped by 5 bases and J by 7 bases, with 11 bases between them. The CDR3 has 11 residues. Germline CDR1 and CDR2: DFQATT and SNEGSKA (reference sequence). CDR3 residues: CSAPEGGGYTF. CDR3 sequence (DNA): TGCAGTGCTCCAGAGGGGGGTGGCTACACCTTC.

The chain couples TRBV27 to TRBJ2-7; D is tentatively TRBD1 or TRBD2 (5 bases each). Germline lookup yields CDR1 MNHEY and CDR2 SMNVEV (reference sequence). There are 15 residues in the CDR3. The germline V and J ends were trimmed by 4 bases and 2 bases, with 15 bases remaining between them. CDR3: CASSSRGLGTYEQYV. The CDR3 DNA sequence: TGTGCCAGCAGTTCGAGGGGTTTAGGGACCTACGAGCAGTACGTC.

This sequence joins TRBV7-2 and TRBJ1-6; 10 bases match TRBD1. Looked up from germline, CDR1 is SGHTA and CDR2 is FQGNSA. The V gene end was trimmed by 4 bases and the J gene end by 10 bases; junction bases not matched to a gene: 13. The CDR3 has 17 residues. DNA of the CDR3: TGTGCCAGCAGCTCCTCCCATCCGACAGGGGGCGGGTCACCCCTCCACTTT. Protein product: CASSSSHPTGGGSPLHF.

The J gene is TRBJ1-2, the V gene TRBV6-1; D not resolved. The CDR3 totals 14 residues. CDR1 and CDR2 (germline): MNHNS, SASEGT. V lost 3 bases and J 2 bases, leaving 10 bases between the germline ends. CDR3 DNA: TGTGCCAGCAGTGAGACCGGGCACAACTATGGCTACACCTTC. Encoded protein: CASSETGHNYGYTF.

The chain combines TRBV3-1 with TRBJ2-3, with 10 bases lining up with TRBD2. This CDR3 comprises 15 residues. Unmatched junction bases numbered 5, after V lost 4 bases and J lost 4 bases. CDR1 is LGHDT and CDR2 is YNNKEL in the germline V gene (reference sequence). The CDR3 protein is CASSLPAGGPDTQYF. The CDR3 region has the DNA TGTGCCAGCAGCCTCCCAGCGGGGGGGCCAGATACGCAGTATTTT.